This TCR beta chain was documented in a study of regulatory T cells in long-lasting Graves disease. Arm-PCR of CDR3 regions and iRepertoire HTBI primers were the basis on which TCR beta libraries were built. TCRdb reprocessed the multiplex PCR reads with MiXCR, giving one entry per CDR3 protein. The data show about 660,000 distinct CDR3 sequences, about 30% seen once. Time point: persistent/refractory GD, antithyroid drugs over 5 years with positive TRAb. The TCR library was prepared using RNA isolated from PBMCs. J gave up 2 bases and V 5 bases, and 12 bases lay outside the gene matches. The length of the CDR3 is 18 residues. This clonotype has only a few counts.

Sequenced material: peripheral blood mononuclear cells (PBMCs), taken when the disease was refractory, from a patient treated with antithyroid drugs. The chain employs TRBV12-3 or TRBV12-4 and TRBJ2-5, with 12 bases matching TRBD2. The receptor was isolated from a female donor with Graves disease. CDR3 protein: CASSPRTSGKHGQETQYF. CDR3 nucleotides: TGTGCCAGCAGTCCCCGGACTAGCGGGAAACACGGGCAAGAGACCCAGTACTTC.